This entry is about one T cell receptor (beta chain). Authors' data handling: Reference gene primer amplification gave nucleated cell count estimates. Libraries were prepared by immunoSEQ multiplex PCR; TCRdb keeps only in-frame clonotypes and omits some of them. V, J and clone size were drawn from that table, and D and trimming were deduced from the DNA. Here the sample spans tens of thousands of clones, 80% to 90% being singletons. V was pared by 8 bases and J by 1 base, with 6 bases of the junction left unmatched. CDR1 is GTSNPN, CDR2 SVGIG, per germline (reference sequence). The CDR3 has 14 residues. These data originate in a study of blood T cell repertoires in COVID-19. For the study at large: Nucleic acid was either cDNA or gDNA, and it came from T cells, B-cell-depleted T cells, or PBMCs.

The J gene is TRBJ2-3, the V gene TRBV30; 10 bases are shared with TRBD2. This receptor was taken from a human donor with acute or convalescent COVID-19. The donor label of this sample is uncertain. Sequencing was performed on peripheral blood. The CDR3 loop reads CARTGTSGTDTQYF. CDR3 nucleotides: TGTGCCCGGACCGGGACTAGCGGCACAGATACGCAGTATTTT.